One sample yielded the 29 T cell receptor beta chains listed below, sequenced in a study of ipilimumab plus nivolumab after autologous stem cell transplantation. Generated by immunoSEQ multiplex PCR, the TCRdb table keeps only in-frame clones and is missing some. The sample shows some 44,000 clones, nearly 90% of them seen only once. This material consisted of PBMCs, taken in a trial of ipilimumab plus nivolumab as post-transplant consolidation. All receptors come from a male donor with multiple myeloma.

The genes are TRBV30 and TRBJ1-5; a weak D match, TRBD1 (6 bases). CDR3 length: 13 residues. Germline lookup yields CDR1 GTSNPN and CDR2 SVGIG (reference sequence). The V end was cut by 0 bases, the J end by 7 bases, with 10 bases between. Here the CDR3 reads CAWSVRGDQPQHF. Here the CDR3 DNA reads TGTGCCTGGAGTGTTAGGGGGGACCAGCCCCAGCATTTT. The full variable domain, its missing parts supplied by reference TRBV30 and TRBJ1-5, is SQTIHQWPATLVQPVGSPLSLECTVEGTSNPNLYWYRQAAGRGLQLLFYSVGIGQISSEVPQNLSASRPQDRQFILSSKKLLLSDSGFYLCAWSVRGDQPQHFGDGTRLSIL.

The gene calls are TRBV11-1 and TRBJ2-6, with 10 bases fitting TRBD1. The CDR3 is 19 residues long. Trimming at V came to 5 bases and at J to 3 bases, leaving 13 bases not matched to a gene. Germline CDR1 SGHAT, CDR2 FQDESV (reference sequence). CDR3 DNA: TGTGCCAGCAGCCCACTCTTCGGGACAGGGGAGTTTGGGGCCAACGTCCTGACTTTC. Its translation: CASSPLFGTGEFGANVLTF.

This clone appeared a few times. The CDR3: CASSKLGNEQFF. In DNA, the CDR3 is TGCGCCAGCAGTAAGCTGGGAAATGAGCAGTTCTTC. The V call is TRBV10-1, the J call TRBJ2-1; D is unresolved. Germline loops: CDR1 WNHNN, CDR2 SYGVQD (reference sequence). V was clipped by 5 bases and J by 7 bases, with 9 bases between them. The CDR3 runs to 12 residues.

The J gene is TRBJ1-3, the V gene TRBV6-5, with D uncertain. CDR1 and CDR2 (germline): MNHEY, SVGAGI. The CDR3 is 15 residues long. V lost 2 bases to trimming and J lost 3 bases, with 11 bases between them. CDR3 sequence reads: CASSYEGKGGNTIYF. CDR3 nucleotide sequence: TGTGCCAGCAGTTACGAGGGAAAAGGTGGAAACACCATATATTTT.

The V gene is TRBV5-6, the J gene TRBJ1-1; D may be TRBD1 (5 bases). V gave up 0 bases and J gave up 3 bases, with 12 bases separating them. Germline CDR1 reads SGHDT; CDR2 reads YYEEEE. The CDR3 contains 15 residues. CDR3 loop: CASSLEGQGDTEAFF. DNA of the CDR3: TGTGCCAGCAGCTTGGAGGGGCAAGGAGACACTGAAGCTTTCTTT.

The chain carries TRBV6-1 and TRBJ2-7; tentatively, D is TRBD2 (6 bases). V lost 5 bases, J lost 4 bases, and 18 bases lay in between. CDR3 length equals 15 residues. From germline, CDR1 is MNHNS and CDR2 SASEGT. The CDR3 sequence: CASSHIDRDLYEQYF. The DNA for the CDR3 is TGTGCCAGCAGTCACATAGACCGGGACTTATACGAGCAGTACTTC.

This chain uses TRBV7-2 with TRBJ2-1; 9 positions match TRBD2. The CDR3 is 17 amino acids. Germline-derived CDR1 and CDR2 are SGHTA and FQGNSA. J lost 8 bases, V lost 3 bases, and 14 bases had no gene match. Here the CDR3 DNA reads TGTGCCAGCAGCTTTAATCGGGGCGGCGGGGGGGCCGATGAGCAGTTCTTC. Protein product: CASSFNRGGGGADEQFF.

The V and J genes are TRBV18 and TRBJ1-2; D ambiguous. V shed 2 bases and J shed 2 bases, with 6 bases lying between them. Germline V lookup: CDR1 KGHSH, CDR2 LQKENI. CDR3 length equals 13 residues. As DNA, the CDR3 is TGTGCCAGCTCACCAGAGCAGAACTATGGCTACACCTTC. This translates into CASSPEQNYGYTF.

The sample holds a few counts of this clone. This sequence joins TRBV28 and TRBJ1-2, with D perhaps TRBD1 (6 bases). Trimming stripped 6 bases from V and 7 bases from J, with 12 bases between. The CDR3 contains 12 residues. Germline CDR1 is MDHEN and CDR2 is SYDVKM. Here the CDR3 reads CASRQGQGGYTF. Here the CDR3 DNA reads TGTGCCAGCAGACAGGGTCAGGGTGGCTACACCTTC.

The rearrangement joins TRBV6-5 to TRBJ2-3, with D unresolved. Germline V gene sequence: CDR1 MNHEY, CDR2 SVGAGI. This CDR3 has 14 residues. The V gene lost 2 bases and the J gene lost 3 bases, with 9 bases spanning the gap. CDR3 sequence: CASSYNLGTDTQYF. The CDR3 DNA reads TGTGCCAGCAGTTACAACCTGGGGACAGATACGCAGTATTTT.

This clone showed up just a few times. This rearrangement joins TRBV2 to TRBJ1-5; the match to TRBD1 covers 8 bases. There are 17 residues in the CDR3. Germline CDR1 is SNHLY and CDR2 is FYNNEI. V gave up 6 bases and J gave up 1 base; unmatched junction bases: 11. The CDR3 reads CASSSRRQGKSNQPQHF. CDR3 in DNA: TGTGCCAGCAGCTCCCGACGACAGGGGAAAAGCAATCAGCCCCAGCATTTT.

The chain joins TRBV7-2 to TRBJ2-5, with TRBD2 matching over 9 bases. CDR1 is SGHTA and CDR2 is FQGNSA in the germline V gene. Trimming removed 1 base from V and 4 bases from J; junction bases left unmatched: 4. The CDR3 contains 15 residues. The CDR3 nucleotides are TGTGCCAGCAGCTTAGGCGGGGGGGCCGGAGAGACCCAGTACTTC. Translation gives CASSLGGGAGETQYF.

The chain carries TRBV28 and TRBJ1-1; D is ambiguous. V lost 5 bases, J lost 5 bases, and 12 bases lay in between. The length of the CDR3 is 13 residues. Germline V gene sequence: CDR1 MDHEN, CDR2 SYDVKM. This CDR3 reads CASSLRPRTEAFF. CDR3 coding DNA: TGTGCCAGCAGTCTCCGGCCTCGAACTGAAGCTTTCTTT. Complete variable domain (other parts from reference TRBV28 and TRBJ1-1): DVKVTQSSRYLVKRTGEKVFLECVQDMDHENMFWYRQDPGLGLRLIYFSYDVKMKEKGDIPEGYSVSREKKERFSLILESASTNQTSMYLCASSLRPRTEAFFGQGTRLTVV.

This clone was recorded a few times. This chain links TRBV6-5 with TRBJ1-4; TRBD1 agrees at 8 bases. The germline V gene has CDR1 MNHEY and CDR2 SVGAGI. Unmatched junction bases numbered 6, after V lost 6 bases and J lost 6 bases. There are 14 residues in the CDR3. CDR3 coding DNA: TGTGCCAGCAGCCTCCGACAGGGGCATGAAAAACTGTTTTTT. Translated, it gives CASSLRQGHEKLFF.

This chain uses TRBV2 with TRBJ1-3; D may be TRBD1 (5 bases). The V gene lost 7 bases and the J gene lost 0 bases, with 13 bases spanning the gap. Germline-derived CDR1 and CDR2 are SNHLY and FYNNEI. This CDR3 is built from 15 residues. CDR3 sequence reads: CASTPTAVSGNTIYF. DNA of the CDR3: TGTGCCAGCACCCCGACAGCTGTCTCTGGAAACACCATATATTTT.

The chain employs TRBV18 and TRBJ1-1; 10 bases fit TRBD1. The CDR3 has 17 residues. Germline-derived CDR1 and CDR2 are KGHSH and LQKENI. V gave up 6 bases and J gave up 4 bases; unmatched junction bases: 14. CDR3 loop: CASSPRGTGALITEAFF. CDR3 DNA sequence: TGTGCCAGCTCCCCCAGGGGGACAGGGGCCTTAATCACTGAAGCTTTCTTT.

A single count supports this clone. The CDR3, as DNA: TGTGCCACCGGAACCGACGGTACCCAAGAGACCCAGTACTTC. The encoded protein is CATGTDGTQETQYF. The chain is built from TRBV28 and TRBJ2-5, with D unresolved. Germline CDR1 MDHEN, CDR2 SYDVKM. This CDR3 is built from 14 residues. Between the trimmed V and J ends, which lost 10 bases and 1 base, there was a span of 16 bases.

V gene TRBV5-1 combines with J gene TRBJ2-7; D is possibly TRBD1 (6 bases). V was trimmed by 1 base and J by 6 bases, leaving 14 bases between them. Germline V gene lookup returns CDR1 SGHRS and CDR2 YFSETQ. This CDR3 is built from 14 residues. This CDR3 is CASSLYLQGSEQYF. Written as DNA, the CDR3 is TGCGCCAGCAGCTTGTACCTACAGGGCTCCGAGCAGTACTTC.

The chain recombines TRBV29-1 with TRBJ1-2; TRBD1 agrees at 11 bases. V was pared by 7 bases and J by 3 bases, with 4 bases of the junction left unmatched. The CDR3 runs to 13 residues. Germline CDR1 is SQVTM and CDR2 is ANQGSEA. The CDR3 reads CSARTGGDYGYTF. The CDR3 DNA reads as TGCAGCGCTCGGACAGGGGGCGACTATGGCTACACCTTC. The variable domain in full, completed from reference TRBV29-1 and TRBJ1-2, reads SAVISQKPSRDICQRGTSLTIQCQVDSQVTMMFWYRQQPGQSLTLIATANQGSEATYESGFVIDKFPISRPNLTFSTLTVSNMSPEDSSIYLCSARTGGDYGYTFGSGTRLTVV.

The chain's CDR3 is CASSLDRVNIQYF. The CDR3 DNA reads TGTGCCAGCAGCTTGGACAGGGTCAACATTCAGTACTTC. The rearrangement joins TRBV5-6 to TRBJ2-4, with D possibly being TRBD1 (6 bases). There are 13 residues in the CDR3. In germline, CDR1 is SGHDT, CDR2 YYEEEE. V was trimmed by 0 bases and J by 7 bases, leaving 8 bases between them. The variable domain in full, completed from reference TRBV5-6 and TRBJ2-4, reads DAGVTQSPTHLIKTRGQQVTLRCSPKSGHDTVSWYQQALGQGPQFIFQYYEEEERQRGNFPDRFSGHQFPNYSSELNVNALLLGDSALYLCASSLDRVNIQYFGAGTRLSVL.

The CDR3 coding sequence is TGTGCCAGCAGCTCACAGGGGCGCGAGCAGTTCTTC. Amino acid sequence: CASSSQGREQFF. The V gene is TRBV13, the J gene TRBJ2-1; 7 nucleotides line up with TRBD1. With 4 bases clipped from V and 10 bases from J, the junction kept 4 bases outside the gene matches. Germline CDR1 PRHDT, CDR2 FYEKMQ (reference sequence). This CDR3 region has 12 residues.

V gene TRBV5-4 combines with J gene TRBJ2-7; 7 bases are shared with TRBD1. The CDR3 contains 14 residues. V shed 0 bases and J 4 bases; nucleotides not matched to a gene: 4. Per the germline V gene, CDR1 is SGHNT and CDR2 is YYREEE (reference sequence). The CDR3 DNA reads TGTGCCAGCAGCTTGGCAGGGGGAATATACGAGCAGTACTTC. It specifies CASSLAGGIYEQYF.

The rearrangement uses TRBV7-2 and TRBJ1-2; D is possibly TRBD1 (6 bases). The CDR3 sequence is 14 residues long. The V gene's germline CDR1 is SGHTA and CDR2 FQGNSA. Between the trimmed V and J ends, which lost 5 bases and 8 bases, there was a span of 18 bases. DNA for the CDR3: TGTGCCAGCAGCCCCCCCATGGACAGCCGCGGCTACACCTTC. Translation gives CASSPPMDSRGYTF. Complete variable domain (other parts from reference TRBV7-2 and TRBJ1-2): GAGVSQSPSNKVTEKGKDVELRCDPISGHTALYWYRQSLGQGLEFLIYFQGNSAPDKSGLPSDRFSAERTGGSVSTLTIQRTQQEDSAVYLCASSPPMDSRGYTFGSGTRLTVV.

V gene TRBV6-5 combines with J gene TRBJ1-4, with D possibly matching TRBD1 (5 bases). CDR3 length: 14 amino acids. The germline V gene encodes CDR1 MNHEY and CDR2 SVGAGI. V lost 4 bases, J lost 8 bases, and 14 bases lay in between. CDR3 sequence (DNA): TGTGCCAGCAGTTTGAGGGGCGCGGGGGAAAAACTGTTTTTT. Translating it yields CASSLRGAGEKLFF.

The gene calls are TRBV6-1 and TRBJ1-2, with a tentative D call TRBD1 (5 bases). CDR3 length: 13 amino acids. The V end was cut by 3 bases, the J end by 5 bases, with 10 bases between. The V gene's germline CDR1 is MNHNS and CDR2 SASEGT. The chain's CDR3 is CASSDKSGYGYTF. The CDR3 DNA is TGTGCCAGCAGTGATAAATCAGGGTATGGCTACACCTTC.

This chain connects TRBV18 to TRBJ2-7; D not resolved. The CDR3 is 16 residues long. Per the germline V gene, CDR1 is KGHSH and CDR2 is LQKENI. V was cut by 0 bases and J by 5 bases, with 17 bases left in between. The CDR3: CASSPPGGPPVHEQYF. CDR3 coding DNA: TGTGCCAGCTCACCACCAGGCGGCCCACCCGTCCACGAGCAGTACTTC. The full variable domain, in which reference TRBV18 and TRBJ2-7 provide the parts outside the CDR3, is NAGVMQNPRHLVRRRGQEARLRCSPMKGHSHVYWYRQLPEEGLKFMVYLQKENIIDESGMPKERFSAEFPKEGPSILRIQQVVRGDSAAYFCASSPPGGPPVHEQYFGPGTRLTVT.

The chain couples TRBV30 to TRBJ2-5; weak D call: TRBD1 (6 bases). The assigned J gene may be wrong: the sequence end matches TRBJ2-7 better. In germline, CDR1 is GTSNPN, CDR2 SVGIG (reference sequence). The CDR3 contains 15 residues. The DNA for the CDR3 is TGTGCCTGGGACCCCGGGACATACGGCTCCTACGAGCAGTACTTC. Encoded protein: CAWDPGTYGSYEQYF.

This rearrangement joins TRBV19 to TRBJ1-4; D possibly corresponds to TRBD1 (6 bases). Deletions cut 6 bases from V and 10 bases from J, with 15 bases between. Germline CDR1 reads LNHDA; CDR2 reads SQIVND (reference sequence). This CDR3 contains 13 residues. CDR3 coding DNA: TGTGCCAGTAGCCGCAGACAGGAGGCAAAACTGTTTTTT. The encoded protein is CASSRRQEAKLFF.

This clone turned up a few times. This chain links TRBV28 with TRBJ1-1; a possible D gene is TRBD1 (5 bases). Germline values: CDR1 MDHEN, CDR2 SYDVKM. V lost 7 bases, J lost 4 bases, and 10 bases lay in between. This CDR3 is 12 amino acids long. CDR3 loop: CASTQDSTEAFF. The DNA of the CDR3 is TGTGCCAGCACCCAAGACAGCACTGAAGCTTTCTTT.